Presented here are 27 T cell receptor beta chains from one specimen sequenced in a study of T-cell memory formation after mild COVID-19. Via MiXCR, TCRdb re-called the 5' RACE reads, giving one row per CDR3 protein. The table shows 310,000 or so distinct CDR3 sequences, with around 15% occurring only once. The sequenced material came from PBMCs or a T cell subset sorted from them (not recorded which). The receptors originated from a man aged 18 to 30 who had mild COVID-19 (a few samples of this study predate the infection). Cell type and time point are not known.

This clonotype was counted only a few times. This chain's CDR3 is CASRLDSGGNQPQHF. CDR3 bases: TGTGCCAGTAGGCTAGATTCAGGGGGAAATCAGCCCCAGCATTTT. V gene TRBV19 combines with J gene TRBJ1-5; 7 nucleotides align to TRBD1. Trimming took 6 bases from V and 4 from J; bases not matched to a gene: 9. CDR1 is LNHDA and CDR2 is SQIVND in the germline V gene (reference sequence). The CDR3 spans 15 residues. The whole variable domain, remainder taken from reference TRBV19 and TRBJ1-5, is DGGITQSPKYLFRKEGQNVTLSCEQNLNHDAMYWYRQDPGQGLRLIYYSQIVNDFQKGDIAEGYSVSREKKESFPLTVTSAQKNPTAFYLCASRLDSGGNQPQHFGDGTRLSIL.

Only a few counts were recorded for this clonotype. This chain's CDR3 is CASSLFRGGTGELFF. The CDR3 DNA sequence: TGTGCCAGCAGCTTATTCAGGGGAGGCACCGGGGAGCTGTTTTTT. J is TRBJ2-2 and V is TRBV11-2; possibly TRBD1 or TRBD2 for D (6 bases each). Germline values: CDR1 SGHAT, CDR2 FQNNGV. Trimming took 2 bases from V and 4 from J, leaving 11 bases between them. The CDR3 consists of 15 residues. The entire variable domain, with the rest obtained from reference TRBV11-2 and TRBJ2-2, is as follows: EAGVAQSPRYKIIEKRQSVAFWCNPISGHATLYWYQQILGQGPKLLIQFQNNGVVDDSQLPKDRFSAERLKGVDSTLKIQPAKLEDSAVYLCASSLFRGGTGELFFGEGSRLTVL.

V usage is TRBV19 and J usage is TRBJ2-1, with D unclear. The CDR3 is 14 amino acids. The ends were cut back, 4 bases at V and 9 bases at J, with 16 bases in the middle. The germline gives CDR1 LNHDA, CDR2 SQIVND (reference sequence). CDR3 amino acids: CASSTRAGEVEQFF. CDR3 coding DNA: TGTGCCAGTAGTACCCGGGCCGGAGAGGTTGAGCAGTTCTTC.

Only a few counts were recorded for this clonotype. The rearrangement joins TRBV11-2 to TRBJ1-6, with a tentative D call TRBD1 (6 bases). Trimming stripped 4 bases from V and 11 bases from J, with 15 bases between. The CDR3 consists of 14 residues. In germline, CDR1 is SGHAT, CDR2 FQNNGV. CDR3 bases: TGTGCCAGCAGCTCAAATAGGGGGAGGCCACCCCTCCACTTT. This encodes CASSSNRGRPPLHF. The whole variable domain, remainder taken from reference TRBV11-2 and TRBJ1-6, is EAGVAQSPRYKIIEKRQSVAFWCNPISGHATLYWYQQILGQGPKLLIQFQNNGVVDDSQLPKDRFSAERLKGVDSTLKIQPAKLEDSAVYLCASSSNRGRPPLHFGNGTRLTVT.

This clonotype was seen a handful of times. The chain uses TRBV6-1 and TRBJ1-4; D uncertain. CDR3 size: 13 residues. V was cut by 5 bases and J by 2 bases, with 6 bases left in between. Germline loops: CDR1 MNHNS, CDR2 SASEGT. CDR3: CASSWSTNEKLFF. CDR3 coding DNA: TGTGCCAGCAGTTGGAGTACTAATGAAAAACTGTTTTTT.

In its sample, this clonotype was seen a few times. The rearrangement links TRBV7-2 to TRBJ2-3; D call uncertain. The V gene lost 0 bases and the J gene lost 4 bases, with 5 bases spanning the gap. From germline, CDR1 is SGHTA and CDR2 FQGNSA. This CDR3 is 13 amino acids long. CDR3 DNA sequence: TGTGCCAGCAGCTTAGCAGAGCCAGATACGCAGTATTTT. This sequence encodes CASSLAEPDTQYF.

This clonotype was seen a few times. The chain recombines TRBV5-1 with TRBJ2-7; 8 nucleotides agree with TRBD1. The trim removed 7 bases at V and 5 bases at J, leaving 11 bases unmatched. CDR1 and CDR2 (germline): SGHRS, YFSETQ. The CDR3 spans 14 residues. CDR3 sequence: CASGPGAGGNEQYF. CDR3 bases: TGCGCCAGCGGACCTGGGGCAGGGGGCAACGAGCAGTACTTC. The full variable domain, completed using reference TRBV5-1 and TRBJ2-7, is KAGVTQTPRYLIKTRGQQVTLSCSPISGHRSVSWYQQTPGQGLQFLFEYFSETQRNKGNFPGRFSGRQFSNSRSEMNVSTLELGDSALYLCASGPGAGGNEQYFGPGTRLTVT.

The chain carries TRBV4-3 and TRBJ2-5; 9 bases fit TRBD2. The V gene's germline CDR1 is LGHNA and CDR2 YSLEER. CDR3 length: 15 amino acids. Trimming cost V 3 bases and J 2 bases; bases outside gene matches: 4. CDR3 bases: TGCGCCAGCAGCCACGGGACTAGCTTACAAGAGACCCAGTACTTC. Protein sequence: CASSHGTSLQETQYF.

Ten or more counts support this clonotype. The chain has TRBV5-1 and TRBJ2-3; the match to TRBD2 covers 11 bases. The CDR3 consists of 17 residues. V lost 2 bases and J lost 1; bases outside the gene matches: 6. The germline CDR1 and CDR2 sequences are SGHRS and YFSETQ. For the CDR3, the DNA is TGCGCCAGCAGCTTATCGGGACTAGCGGCCCGCACAGATACGCAGTATTTT. Protein product: CASSLSGLAARTDTQYF.

There are a few counts of this clonotype. The chain links TRBV4-1 to TRBJ2-7, with 7 bases lining up with TRBD1. CDR3 length: 16 residues. With 5 bases clipped from V and 3 bases from J, the junction kept 13 bases outside the gene matches. Germline V gene data show CDR1 as MGHRA and CDR2 as YSYEKL. Here the CDR3 reads CASSNLLGTVDYEQYF. CDR3 nucleotide sequence: TGCGCCAGCAGCAACCTCCTCGGGACAGTCGACTACGAGCAGTACTTC.

This clonotype was counted a few times. The chain couples TRBV7-2 to TRBJ2-2; D gene unclear. This CDR3 is 15 amino acids long. Per germline, CDR1 SGHTA and CDR2 FQGNSA. V was pared by 5 bases and J by 7 bases, with 17 bases between. The CDR3 DNA reads as TGTGCCAGCAGCCCCGGCCCGGGTTGGGGCGGGGAGCTGTTTTTT. Its translation is CASSPGPGWGGELFF.

This clonotype was counted a few times. This rearrangement joins TRBV6-6 to TRBJ2-5; D remains ambiguous. With 2 bases removed from V and 9 bases from J, the gap between germline ends came to 19 bases. Per germline, CDR1 MNHNY and CDR2 SVGAGI (reference sequence). The CDR3 has 15 residues. For the CDR3, the DNA is TGTGCCAGCAGTTACCCGGAACTGGGCCCCAGCCCCCAGTACTTC. As protein: CASSYPELGPSPQYF.

This clonotype appeared many times. The CDR3 loop is CASSAGLASLETQYF. The CDR3 region has the DNA TGTGCCAGCAGCGCGGGACTAGCGAGTTTGGAGACCCAGTACTTC. V is TRBV9 and J is TRBJ2-5; 10 bases align to TRBD2. Germline V gene data show CDR1 as SGDLS and CDR2 as YYNGEE. This CDR3 has 15 residues. The trim removed 3 bases at V and 5 bases at J, leaving 7 bases unmatched.

This clonotype was counted only a few times. CDR3 protein: CATSTRDSPHEQFF. CDR3 bases: TGTGCCACCAGCACACGGGACAGCCCACATGAGCAGTTCTTC. This chain links TRBV15 with TRBJ2-1; 7 bases map to TRBD1. The CDR3 totals 14 residues. The trim removed 4 bases at V and 8 bases at J, leaving 8 bases unmatched. Germline V gene lookup returns CDR1 LNHNV and CDR2 YYDKDF (reference sequence).

J is TRBJ2-5 and V is TRBV4-1, with D unresolved. Germline CDR1 MGHRA, CDR2 YSYEKL. V was trimmed by 5 bases and J by 2 bases, leaving 9 bases between them. The CDR3 loop spans 13 amino acids. Written as DNA, the CDR3 is TGCGCCAGCAGCGCCCGCCTACAAGAGACCCAGTACTTC. Amino acids: CASSARLQETQYF.

V is TRBV5-5 and J is TRBJ1-5; tentative D call: TRBD1 (5 bases). Trimming pared 4 bases from V and 6 bases from J, leaving 17 bases between. CDR3 length: 15 residues. CDR1 SGHKS and CDR2 YYEKEE come from the germline V gene (reference sequence). The CDR3 DNA reads as TGTGCCAGCAGCCCCTGGGGGGGTACGGGTCAGCCCCAGCATTTT. Translating gives CASSPWGGTGQPQHF. Supplemented by reference TRBV5-5 and TRBJ1-5, the full variable domain reads DAGVTQSPTHLIKTRGQQVTLRCSPISGHKSVSWYQQVLGQGPQFIFQYYEKEERGRGNFPDRFSARQFPNYSSELNVNALLLGDSALYLCASSPWGGTGQPQHFGDGTRLSIL.

The chain links TRBV21-1 to TRBJ2-7; the D call in the table, TRBD2, was not verified against the DNA. TRBV21-1 is termed a pseudogene. There are 13 residues in the CDR3. In DNA form, the CDR3 reads TGTGCCAGCAGCGCCCGGACTAGCAGCGAGCAGTACGTC. It specifies CASSARTSSEQYV.

J is TRBJ2-1 and V is TRBV10-3; a weak D match, TRBD1 (6 bases). The V gene's germline CDR1 is ENHRY and CDR2 SYGVKD. V lost 4 bases and J lost 7, with 11 bases in between. This CDR3 comprises 13 residues. DNA of the CDR3: TGTGCCATCAGTGGGCAGGGGTCGAATGAGCAGTTCTTC. Its translation: CAISGQGSNEQFF.

This sequence joins TRBV5-1 and TRBJ1-1; the D is unclear. CDR1 is SGHRS and CDR2 is YFSETQ in the germline V gene. This CDR3 region has 13 residues. V lost 0 bases and J lost 5, with 8 bases in between. The CDR3 DNA follows: TGCGCCAGCAGCTTGGATGGTACAACTGAAGCTTTCTTT. The encoded protein is CASSLDGTTEAFF.

This clonotype showed up just a few times. The rearrangement joins TRBV4-2 to TRBJ2-5; D not certain. CDR3 length equals 14 residues. V shed 3 bases and J shed 1 base, with 9 bases lying between them. In germline, CDR1 is LGHNA, CDR2 YNFKEQ. The CDR3 reads CASSQPSTQETQYF. In DNA, the CDR3 is TGTGCCAGCAGCCAGCCCTCTACCCAAGAGACCCAGTACTTC.

A few counts support this clonotype. The CDR3 bases are TGTGCCAGCAGCGTAGTGGAGGGGGCTGGCTACACCTTC. Amino acids: CASSVVEGAGYTF. V usage is TRBV9 and J usage is TRBJ1-2; 7 positions match TRBD1. With V trimmed by 0 bases and J by 7 bases, 3 bases remained unmatched. The CDR3 loop spans 13 amino acids. Germline V gene lookup returns CDR1 SGDLS and CDR2 YYNGEE.

The table lists this clonotype with a few counts. The chain couples TRBV7-3 to TRBJ1-1, with D possibly being TRBD1 (6 bases). V lost 4 bases, J lost 4 bases, and 16 bases lay in between. The CDR3 covers 15 residues. Germline-derived CDR1 and CDR2 are SGHTA and FQGTGA. The CDR3 DNA reads as TGTGCCAGCAGCTATACCGGGACAAGAAGCACTGAAGCTTTCTTT. Protein sequence: CASSYTGTRSTEAFF.

V and J are TRBV20-1 and TRBJ1-4; D unresolved. V was pared by 6 bases and J by 3 bases, with 11 bases between. The germline CDR1 and CDR2 sequences are DFQATT and SNEGSKA (reference sequence). The CDR3 has 13 residues. In DNA form, the CDR3 reads TGCAGTGCCGCGGAGGTGGCTAATGAAAAACTGTTTTTT. As protein: CSAAEVANEKLFF.

The chain is built from TRBV24-1 and TRBJ1-5; no reliable D call. The CDR3 extends over 15 amino acids. Trimming left V 5 bases short and J 5 bases short, with 15 bases between. Germline CDR1 and CDR2: KGHDR and SFDVKD. The CDR3 bases are TGTGCCACCAGTGTTATCCGGCCCCACTATCAGCCCCAGCATTTT. Translating gives CATSVIRPHYQPQHF.

The J gene is TRBJ1-4, the V gene TRBV20-1; a possible D gene is TRBD1 (5 bases). CDR3 length: 15 amino acids. Germline loops: CDR1 DFQATT, CDR2 SNEGSKA (reference sequence). V shed 1 base and J shed 8 bases, with 17 bases lying between them. The CDR3 nucleotides read TGCAGTGCTAGAGCCACCGCAGGGTTAAGCGAAAAACTGTTTTTT. This translates into CSARATAGLSEKLFF.

This clonotype was recorded a few times. This chain uses TRBV2 with TRBJ2-7, with TRBD1 matching 7 bases. The CDR3 loop spans 14 amino acids. Germline CDR1 SNHLY, CDR2 FYNNEI. Unmatched junction bases numbered 2, after V lost 2 bases and J lost 1 base. CDR3: CASSEQGVSYEQYV. The DNA for the CDR3 is TGTGCCAGCAGTGAACAGGGGGTATCCTACGAGCAGTACGTC.

V usage is TRBV7-2 and J usage is TRBJ2-2; D uncertain. This CDR3 is 12 amino acids long. The V gene lost 0 bases and the J gene lost 8 bases, with 4 bases spanning the gap. Germline V CDR1 and CDR2: SGHTA, FQGNSA. The CDR3, as DNA: TGTGCCAGCAGCTTAGCAGGAGGGGAGCTGTTTTTT. It is translated as CASSLAGGELFF.